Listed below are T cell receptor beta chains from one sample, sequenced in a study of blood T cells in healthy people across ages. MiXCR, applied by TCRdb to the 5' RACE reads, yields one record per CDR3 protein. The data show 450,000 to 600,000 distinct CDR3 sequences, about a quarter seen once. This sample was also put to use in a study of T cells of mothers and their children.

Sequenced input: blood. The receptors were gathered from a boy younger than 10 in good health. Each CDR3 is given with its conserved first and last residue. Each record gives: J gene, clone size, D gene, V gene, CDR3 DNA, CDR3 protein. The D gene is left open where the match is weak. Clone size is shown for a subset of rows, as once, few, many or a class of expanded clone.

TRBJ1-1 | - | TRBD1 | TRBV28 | TGTGCCAGCAGTTTATGGACAGGGGGCTCGGACACTGAAGCTTTCTTT | CASSLWTGGSDTEAFF
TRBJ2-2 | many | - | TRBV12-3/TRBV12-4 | TGTGCCAGCAGTTGGGGGGCCCGCGCCTCCGGGGAGCTGTTTTTT | CASSWGARASGELFF
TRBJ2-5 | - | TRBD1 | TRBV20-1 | TGCAGTGCTAGGACAGGGGCTAGACAGACCCAGTACTTC | CSARTGARQTQYF
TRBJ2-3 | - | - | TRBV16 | TGTGCCAGCAGCCAATCAACACCTAGCACAGATACGCAGTATTTT | CASSQSTPSTDTQYF
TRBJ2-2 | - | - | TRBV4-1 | TGCGCCAGCAGCCAAGCTGGGCCCGCGAACACCGGGGAGCTGTTTTTT | CASSQAGPANTGELFF
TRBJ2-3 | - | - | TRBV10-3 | TGTGCCATCAAGTTAGCGGCCACAGATACGCAGTATTTT | CAIKLAATDTQYF
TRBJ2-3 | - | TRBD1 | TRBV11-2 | TGTGCCAGCAGCTTCGTCAGGGGGCTCACAGATACGCAGTATTTT | CASSFVRGLTDTQYF
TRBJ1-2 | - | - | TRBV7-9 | TGTGCCAGCAGCTTAGTCGGACGGGGCGGGCATGGCTACACCTTC | CASSLVGRGGHGYTF
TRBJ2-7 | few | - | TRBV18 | TGTGCCAGCTCACCCCCTGCGGGAATCTACGAGCAGTACTTC | CASSPPAGIYEQYF
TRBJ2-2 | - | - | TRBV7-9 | TGTGCCAGCAGCTTAAGGCAGAACGGGGAGCTGTTTTTT | CASSLRQNGELFF
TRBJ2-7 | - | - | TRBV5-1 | TGCGCCAGCAGCACCGGCCGGAGGACAGTGCCCTACGAGCAGTACTTC | CASSTGRRTVPYEQYF
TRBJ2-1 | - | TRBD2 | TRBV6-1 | TGTGCCAGCCCGTTTGCGGGAGGGGGAGTAAATGAGCAGTTCTTC | CASPFAGGGVNEQFF
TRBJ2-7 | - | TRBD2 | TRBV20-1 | TGCAGTGCTATACTAGCGGGGGCCGACGAGCAGTACTTC | CSAILAGADEQYF
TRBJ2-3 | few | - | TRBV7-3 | TGTGCCAGCAGCCCTATTCCGGATATCACAGATACGCAGTATTTT | CASSPIPDITDTQYF
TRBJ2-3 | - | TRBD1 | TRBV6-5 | TGTGCCAGCAGGGCAGACAGGGGACCTGGCACAGATACGCAGTATTTT | CASRADRGPGTDTQYF
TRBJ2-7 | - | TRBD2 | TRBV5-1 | TGCGCCAGCAGCTTGTTAGCGGGGGCATCCTACGAGCAGTACTTC | CASSLLAGASYEQYF
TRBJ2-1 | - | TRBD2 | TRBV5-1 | TGCGCCAGCAGCTTGGCGGGAGTTAGCGGGCCGGTTTCGGAGCAGTTCTTC | CASSLAGVSGPVSEQFF
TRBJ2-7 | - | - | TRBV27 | TGTGCCAGCAGTTTTCAGGGTAGCGAGCAGTACTTC | CASSFQGSEQYF
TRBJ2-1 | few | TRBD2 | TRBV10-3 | TGTGCCATCAGGCCGGGACTAGCGGGGTACAATGAGCAGTTCTTC | CAIRPGLAGYNEQFF
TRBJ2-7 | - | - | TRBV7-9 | TGTGCCAGCAGCTTATCTGAGGGCCGCTCCTACGAGCAGTACTTC | CASSLSEGRSYEQYF
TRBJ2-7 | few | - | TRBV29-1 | TGCAGCGTTGAAGAGGCAGGGATCGAGGCCTACGAGCAGTACTTC | CSVEEAGIEAYEQYF
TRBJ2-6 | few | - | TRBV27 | TGTGCCAGCAGAACTTCGTACTCTGGGGCCAACGTCCTGACTTTC | CASRTSYSGANVLTF
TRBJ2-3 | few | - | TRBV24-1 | TGTGCCACCAGTACGGGCACAGATACGCAGTATTTT | CATSTGTDTQYF
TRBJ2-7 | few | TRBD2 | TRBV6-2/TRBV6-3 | TGTGCCAGCAGTTCTTCAGCGGGAGGAGGCTACGAGCAGTACTTC | CASSSSAGGGYEQYF
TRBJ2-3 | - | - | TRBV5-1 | TGCGCCAGCAGCTCCCGTGGACGGTCAGATACGCAGTATTTT | CASSSRGRSDTQYF
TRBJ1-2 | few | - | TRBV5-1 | TGCGCCAGCAGCTTGGGGACCACACCGGGTGGCTACACCTTC | CASSLGTTPGGYTF
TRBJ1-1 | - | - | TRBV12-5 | TGTGCTAGTGGGCAAGGGGTAACTGAAGCTTTCTTT | CASGQGVTEAFF
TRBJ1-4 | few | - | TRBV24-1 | TGTGCCGACCAAGGGGGTCGGCAGAATGAAAAACTGTTTTTT | CADQGGRQNEKLFF
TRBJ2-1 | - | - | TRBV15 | TGTGCCACCAGCAGAGACTTCTCCTACAATGAGCAGTTCTTC | CATSRDFSYNEQFF
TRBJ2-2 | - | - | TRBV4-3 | TGCGCCAGCAGCCAAGAGCCCCCGGGATCCAACACCGGGGAGCTGTTTTTT | CASSQEPPGSNTGELFF
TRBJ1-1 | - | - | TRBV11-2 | TGTGCCAGCAGCCTGAACCTTGGGAACACTGAAGCTTTCTTT | CASSLNLGNTEAFF
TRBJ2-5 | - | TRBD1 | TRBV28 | TGTGCCAGCAGCCGGAACAGGGGGAAAGAGACCCAGTACTTC | CASSRNRGKETQYF